The 8 T cell receptor beta chains listed next were all sequenced from one sample in a study of blood T cell repertoires in COVID-19. The repertoire was sequenced with immunoSEQ multiplex PCR; TCRdb's copy has only in-frame clones and lacks some. The sample records about 350,000 clones, approximately 89% being singletons. The sequenced sample was peripheral blood. These receptors all stem from an older woman with COVID-19, enrolled during active disease.

This clone was observed a few times. The gene calls are TRBV15 and TRBJ2-2, with no clear D. The CDR3 sequence is 17 residues long. Germline CDR1 and CDR2: LNHNV and YYDKDF (reference sequence). With 0 bases removed from V and 5 bases from J, the gap between germline ends came to 16 bases. Here the CDR3 reads CATSRDQALLKTGELFF. DNA of the CDR3: TGTGCCACCAGCAGAGATCAAGCACTATTGAAAACCGGGGAGCTGTTTTTT. Complete variable domain (other parts from reference TRBV15 and TRBJ2-2): DAMVIQNPRYQVTQFGKPVTLSCSQTLNHNVMYWYQQKSSQAPKLLFHYYDKDFNNEADTPDNFQSRRPNTSFCFLDIRSPGLGDTAMYLCATSRDQALLKTGELFFGEGSRLTVL.

About this clone: At one of its ends the junction is not consistent with the germline gene, which may arise from a read error. The CDR3 sequence: CATSRVRGGTDTQYF. Written as DNA, the CDR3 is TGTGCCACCAGCAGAGTAAGGGGGGGCACCGATACGCAGTATTTT. The V and J genes are TRBV15 and TRBJ2-3; possible D gene TRBD2, 7 bases. Per the germline V gene, CDR1 is LNHNV and CDR2 is YYDKDF (reference sequence). The CDR3 loop spans 15 amino acids. The variable domain in full, with the rest retrieved from reference TRBV15 and TRBJ2-3, is DAMVIQNPRYQVTQFGKPVTLSCSQTLNHNVMYWYQQKSSQAPKLLFHYYDKDFNNEADTPDNFQSRRPNTSFCFLDIRSPGLGDTAMYLCATSRVRGGTDTQYFGPGTRLTVL.

V usage is TRBV5-6 and J usage is TRBJ2-7, with D possibly TRBD1 on 6 matching bases. This CDR3 contains 13 residues. Trimming stripped 1 base from V and 2 bases from J, with 7 bases between. Germline CDR1 SGHDT, CDR2 YYEEEE. CDR3 in DNA: TGTGCCAGCAGCTTGACAGGGACCTACGAGCAGTACTTC. Protein: CASSLTGTYEQYF.

The V gene is TRBV2, the J gene TRBJ1-4, with a weak D call TRBD1 (6 bases). The germline V gene has CDR1 SNHLY and CDR2 FYNNEI. The CDR3 totals 16 residues. V lost 6 bases to trimming and J lost 4 bases, with 18 bases between them. The CDR3 DNA follows: TGTGCCAGCAGCGATCAGGGGCCGCACCTTAATGAAAAACTGTTTTTT. Translation gives CASSDQGPHLNEKLFF.

V and J are TRBV15 and TRBJ2-1; no firm D call. Per the germline V gene, CDR1 is LNHNV and CDR2 is YYDKDF (reference sequence). This CDR3 spans 15 amino acids. V was pared by 0 bases and J by 6 bases, with 12 bases between. The CDR3 bases are TGTGCCACCAGCAGAGAATGGAGTACCCGCAATGAGCAGTTCTTC. The encoded protein is CATSREWSTRNEQFF.

V and J are TRBV19 and TRBJ2-3; 10 bases fit TRBD1. V was clipped by 6 bases and J by 1 base; unmatched bases: 13. This CDR3 is 18 amino acids long. Looked up from germline, CDR1 is LNHDA and CDR2 is SQIVND (reference sequence). The CDR3 reads CASRPGTGVFVRTDTQYF. Here the CDR3 DNA reads TGTGCCAGTAGACCCGGGACAGGGGTTTTCGTACGCACAGATACGCAGTATTTT.

This clone was seen only once. The rearrangement links TRBV2 to TRBJ1-6; possible D gene TRBD1, 6 bases. Germline V CDR1 and CDR2: SNHLY, FYNNEI. The V end was cut by 7 bases, the J end by 7 bases, with 14 bases between. There are 14 residues in the CDR3. CDR3 loop: CASNWDTVNSPLHF. DNA for the CDR3: TGTGCCAGCAATTGGGACACCGTGAATTCACCCCTCCACTTT. The complete variable domain, with remaining parts taken from reference TRBV2 and TRBJ1-6, reads EPEVTQTPSHQVTQMGQEVILRCVPISNHLYFYWYRQILGQKVEFLVSFYNNEISEKSEIFDDQFSVERPDGSNFTLKIRSTKLEDSAMYFCASNWDTVNSPLHFGNGTRLTVT.

For this clone: The same CDR3 also results from other DNA sequences found in this sample. V gene TRBV11-2 combines with J gene TRBJ1-1; tentative D call: TRBD1 (5 bases). CDR1 and CDR2 from the germline V gene are SGHAT and FQNNGV. Trimming removed 1 base at V and 1 base at J, with 7 bases between. The CDR3 loop spans 14 amino acids. The CDR3 DNA follows: TGTGCCAGCAGCTTAGCCGGGGGGAACACTGAAGCTTTCTTT. Amino acids: CASSLAGGNTEAFF.